Shown below are 31 T cell receptor beta chains from a single sample sequenced in a study of T-cell reconstitution after alpha-beta-depleted transplantation in children. Unique molecular identifiers were incorporated during preparation of the TCRbeta library. TCRdb re-called the PCR reads through MiXCR, storing one row per CDR3 protein. In the table there are roughly 500,000 distinct CDR3 sequences, less than 35% of which are singletons. The sample was PBMCs from the stem cell graft donor, taken from the stem cell graft. These TCRs come from a human donor who donated a stem cell graft to a child with aplastic anemia.

J is TRBJ1-5 and V is TRBV5-1, with a possible D match to TRBD1 (5 bases). The CDR3 loop spans 15 amino acids. Between the trimmed V and J ends, which lost 5 bases and 5 bases, there was a span of 17 bases. The germline gives CDR1 SGHRS, CDR2 YFSETQ. CDR3 protein: CASRRSTQGDQPQHF. Written as DNA, the CDR3 is TGCGCCAGCAGAAGATCTACGCAGGGAGATCAGCCCCAGCATTTT.

The chain uses TRBV6-2 or TRBV6-3 and TRBJ2-5, with TRBD2 matching over 14 bases. The V gene end was trimmed by 6 bases and the J gene end by 1 base; junction bases not matched to a gene: 19. The CDR3 contains 21 residues. The germline gives CDR1 MNHEY, CDR2 SVGEGT. The CDR3: CASSRRLAGGPLVSSQETQYF. Written as DNA, the CDR3 is TGTGCCAGCAGCCGGAGACTAGCGGGAGGGCCCTTGGTGTCTTCCCAAGAGACCCAGTACTTC.

This clonotype was counted between two and nine times. The J gene is TRBJ2-1, the V gene TRBV4-3; D remains unclear. V lost 1 base to trimming and J lost 4 bases, with 8 bases between them. CDR1 is LGHNA, CDR2 YSLEER, per germline. This CDR3 has 14 amino acids. This CDR3 reads CASSQAGRYNEQFF. The DNA of the CDR3 is TGCGCCAGCAGCCAAGCCGGCAGATACAATGAGCAGTTCTTC.

The chain couples TRBV30 to TRBJ1-5, with no clear D. Deletions cut 5 bases from V and 0 bases from J, with 8 bases between. The CDR3 has 13 residues. CDR1 and CDR2 from the germline V gene are GTSNPN and SVGIG (reference sequence). This CDR3 reads CAWAVDSNQPQHF. The CDR3, as DNA: TGTGCCTGGGCAGTCGATAGCAATCAGCCCCAGCATTTT.

The rearrangement joins TRBV7-8 to TRBJ2-7; 11 nucleotides match TRBD1. Germline CDR1 is SGHVS and CDR2 is FQNEAQ. This CDR3 contains 16 residues. The junction had 9 bases not matched to a gene; V was cut back by 4 bases and J by 4 bases. For the CDR3, the DNA is TGTGCCAGCAGCTACTACCGGGACAGGGGGACGTACGAGCAGTACTTC. Translated: CASSYYRDRGTYEQYF.

V is TRBV7-2 and J is TRBJ1-1, with D uncertain. The V and J ends lost 0 bases and 4 bases respectively, with 18 bases between them. The germline gives CDR1 SGHTA, CDR2 FQGNSA. The CDR3 length is 17 residues. The CDR3 loop reads CASSLAAVTGTGTEAFF. CDR3 in DNA: TGTGCCAGCAGCTTAGCCGCGGTCACGGGAACGGGCACTGAAGCTTTCTTT. The full variable domain, rest sourced from reference TRBV7-2 and TRBJ1-1, is GAGVSQSPSNKVTEKGKDVELRCDPISGHTALYWYRQSLGQGLEFLIYFQGNSAPDKSGLPSDRFSAERTGGSVSTLTIQRTQQEDSAVYLCASSLAAVTGTGTEAFFGQGTRLTVV.

V and J are TRBV20-1 and TRBJ2-5, with TRBD2 matching over 11 bases. CDR1 is DFQATT, CDR2 SNEGSKA, per germline (reference sequence). The length of the CDR3 is 14 residues. The DNA of the CDR3 is TGCAGCGACAAAACCGGGACTAGCGGCGGGACCCAGTACTTC. Translation: CSDKTGTSGGTQYF.

This clonotype has a handful of counts. This chain links TRBV28 with TRBJ2-7; TRBD1 aligns across 8 bases. Germline lookup yields CDR1 MDHEN and CDR2 SYDVKM. The CDR3 loop spans 14 amino acids. V was clipped by 9 bases and J by 1 base; unmatched bases: 8. The CDR3 region is CASSGTGNSYEQYF. The CDR3 coding sequence is TGTGCCAGTTCCGGGACAGGCAATTCCTACGAGCAGTACTTC.

This clonotype turned up a few times. V usage is TRBV28 and J usage is TRBJ1-1; 7 bases map to TRBD1. Germline-derived CDR1 and CDR2 are MDHEN and SYDVKM. V lost 3 bases and J lost 6; bases outside the gene matches: 7. There are 14 residues in the CDR3. The CDR3: CASSFGRGTSEAFF. CDR3 sequence (DNA): TGTGCCAGCAGTTTCGGCAGGGGGACATCTGAAGCTTTCTTT.

This clonotype was detected only a few times. J is TRBJ1-1 and V is TRBV20-1; 7 positions match TRBD1. Unmatched junction bases numbered 4, after V lost 6 bases and J lost 3 bases. The germline gives CDR1 DFQATT, CDR2 SNEGSKA (reference sequence). CDR3 length: 12 residues. The CDR3 loop is CSAPTGDTEAFF. The CDR3 region has the DNA TGCAGTGCCCCCACAGGGGACACTGAAGCTTTCTTT.

There are a few counts of this clonotype. The chain carries TRBV11-2 and TRBJ1-2; no reliable D call. The CDR3 extends over 15 amino acids. Germline CDR1 is SGHAT and CDR2 is FQNNGV. V lost 3 bases, J lost 2 bases, and 13 bases lay in between. This chain's CDR3 is CASSFGLPMNYGYTF. The CDR3 coding sequence is TGTGCCAGCAGCTTCGGACTGCCTATGAACTATGGCTACACCTTC.

This chain connects TRBV6-1 to TRBJ2-6, with 8 bases identical to TRBD1. The J segment lost 1 base and the V segment lost 7 bases, leaving 9 bases of the junction unmatched. CDR1 and CDR2 (germline): MNHNS, SASEGT. The CDR3 loop spans 17 amino acids. In nucleotides, the CDR3 is TGTGCCAGCACCGGCCAGGGGGCTGGGTCTGGGGCCAACGTCCTGACTTTC. Protein sequence: CASTGQGAGSGANVLTF.

The chain is built from TRBV4-3 and TRBJ2-1; 10 positions match TRBD2. This CDR3 has 16 amino acids. Germline CDR1 and CDR2: LGHNA and YSLEER. Trimming cost V 0 bases and J 8 bases; bases outside gene matches: 7. The CDR3, as DNA: TGCGCCAGCAGCCAAGAGGCCAGCGGGAGGGGCGATGAGCAGTTCTTC. Translating gives CASSQEASGRGDEQFF.

The chain carries TRBV12-3 or TRBV12-4 and TRBJ2-1; TRBD2 agrees at 9 bases. The CDR3 totals 18 residues. J was trimmed by 0 bases and V by 5 bases; bases with no gene match: 11. This chain's CDR3 is CASSTRIFSGSSYNEQFF. DNA of the CDR3: TGTGCCAGCAGTACCCGAATCTTTAGCGGGAGCTCCTACAATGAGCAGTTCTTC.

This sequence joins TRBV10-3 and TRBJ1-1; 9 bases map to TRBD1. The CDR3 totals 13 residues. Germline CDR1 is ENHRY and CDR2 is SYGVKD. Trimming took 7 bases from V and 3 from J; bases not matched to a gene: 3. The CDR3 protein is CAIMRQGDTEAFF. CDR3 bases: TGTGCCATCATGCGACAGGGGGACACTGAAGCTTTCTTT.

This clonotype was detected only a few times. This rearrangement joins TRBV28 to TRBJ2-2, with a tentative D call TRBD1 (5 bases). In germline, CDR1 is MDHEN, CDR2 SYDVKM. This CDR3 is 13 amino acids long. With 6 bases removed from V and 7 bases from J, the gap between germline ends came to 12 bases. The CDR3 sequence is CASSPSQGGELFF. Written as DNA, the CDR3 is TGTGCCAGCAGCCCCTCGCAGGGCGGGGAGCTGTTTTTT.

This chain connects TRBV20-1 to TRBJ1-1, with D tentatively TRBD1 (6 bases). Per germline, CDR1 DFQATT and CDR2 SNEGSKA (reference sequence). The CDR3 has 13 amino acids. V shed 0 bases and J shed 7 bases, with 12 bases lying between them. The CDR3 protein is CSAREGGRYEAFF. The CDR3 coding sequence is TGCAGTGCTAGAGAAGGGGGACGTTATGAAGCTTTCTTT.

This clonotype was counted a few times. Written as DNA, the CDR3 is TGTGCCACCAGCACCAGATACTACGAGCAGTACTTC. Residues: CATSTRYYEQYF. The chain employs TRBV15 and TRBJ2-7, with D unclear. The CDR3 sequence is 12 residues long. Trimming took off 4 bases at V and 3 bases at J, with 7 bases between the two ends. Germline CDR1 LNHNV, CDR2 YYDKDF (reference sequence).

V usage is TRBV2 and J usage is TRBJ1-1; TRBD1 is a possible D gene (5 bases). CDR3 length: 13 residues. Germline V gives CDR1 SNHLY, CDR2 FYNNEI. Trimming shortened V by 3 bases and J by 3 bases, and 8 bases separated the two germline ends. The CDR3 spells CASSDRVDTEAFF. The CDR3 DNA reads as TGTGCCAGCAGTGACAGGGTCGACACTGAAGCTTTCTTT.

This clonotype came up a few times. The chain carries TRBV29-1 and TRBJ2-1; no clear D. Per germline, CDR1 SQVTM and CDR2 ANQGSEA. This CDR3 comprises 10 residues. V shed 3 bases and J shed 10 bases, with 7 bases lying between them. DNA for the CDR3: TGCAGCGTTGAGACTCCGGAGCAGTTCTTC. Protein product: CSVETPEQFF.

This clonotype was seen only a few times. This rearrangement joins TRBV7-2 to TRBJ2-4; D gene unclear. This CDR3 is built from 11 residues. Trimming shortened V by 0 bases and J by 8 bases, and 2 bases separated the two germline ends. The V gene's germline CDR1 is SGHTA and CDR2 FQGNSA. CDR3 nucleotides: TGTGCCAGCAGCTTAGCGGACATTCAGTACTTC. This encodes CASSLADIQYF.

The rearrangement joins TRBV28 to TRBJ2-5, with D perhaps assigned TRBD1 or TRBD2 (5 bases each). The CDR3 is 14 amino acids. From germline, CDR1 is MDHEN and CDR2 SYDVKM. V lost 8 bases and J lost 4, with 17 bases in between. The CDR3 here is CASLRGRKGETQYF. CDR3 coding DNA: TGTGCCAGCCTACGGGGCAGGAAAGGAGAGACCCAGTACTTC.

This rearrangement joins TRBV28 to TRBJ2-1; no definite D call. Deletions cut 1 base from V and 6 bases from J, with 10 bases between. Germline V CDR1 and CDR2: MDHEN, SYDVKM. The CDR3 is 14 residues long. The chain's CDR3 is CASSLSRLVNEQFF. In DNA, the CDR3 is TGTGCCAGCAGTTTATCCCGACTTGTCAATGAGCAGTTCTTC.

This clonotype came up a few times. This chain joins TRBV6-1 and TRBJ1-5, with TRBD1 as a possible D gene (6 bases). V was pared by 6 bases and J by 2 bases, with 14 bases between. The length of the CDR3 is 15 residues. CDR1 is MNHNS, CDR2 SASEGT, per germline. The DNA for the CDR3 is TGTGCCAGCAGCTCCGACAGGAGGGGCAATCAGCCCCAGCATTTT. Amino acid sequence: CASSSDRRGNQPQHF.

The gene calls are TRBV9 and TRBJ2-5; TRBD2 is a possible D gene (6 bases). V was trimmed by 1 base and J by 5 bases, leaving 12 bases between them. The CDR3 extends over 14 amino acids. Germline V gives CDR1 SGDLS, CDR2 YYNGEE. CDR3 nucleotide sequence: TGTGCCAGCAGCGTATTGGGGGGATCGGAGACCCAGTACTTC. Translated: CASSVLGGSETQYF.

The chain has TRBV24-1 and TRBJ2-1, with a possible D match to TRBD1 (5 bases). Germline V gene data show CDR1 as KGHDR and CDR2 as SFDVKD. Trimming shortened V by 4 bases and J by 0 bases, and 9 bases separated the two germline ends. The CDR3 extends over 15 amino acids. CDR3: CATSEIDSSYNEQFF. CDR3 DNA sequence: TGTGCCACCAGTGAAATAGACAGCTCCTACAATGAGCAGTTCTTC.

The V gene is TRBV10-3, the J gene TRBJ2-7; the match to TRBD1 covers 9 bases. J was trimmed by 0 bases and V by 0 bases; bases with no gene match: 3. CDR1 and CDR2 from the germline V gene are ENHRY and SYGVKD. This CDR3 has 16 amino acids. CDR3 sequence (DNA): TGTGCCATCAGTGAGTCTGGACAGGGGCTCTCCTACGAGCAGTACTTC. This sequence encodes CAISESGQGLSYEQYF.

This chain links TRBV29-1 with TRBJ1-2, with unresolved D. The V and J ends lost 7 bases and 2 bases respectively, with 14 bases between them. This CDR3 contains 13 residues. Germline CDR1 and CDR2: SQVTM and ANQGSEA. The CDR3 DNA reads as TGCAGCGCCCCAGACGGTCCAAACTATGGCTACACCTTC. It codes for CSAPDGPNYGYTF.

The rearrangement joins TRBV20-1 to TRBJ2-1, with D possibly TRBD2 on 6 matching bases. The CDR3 runs to 15 residues. CDR1 and CDR2 (germline): DFQATT, SNEGSKA (reference sequence). V lost 1 base and J lost 4, with 14 bases in between. CDR3 sequence: CSARGGDRWYNEQFF. CDR3 sequence (DNA): TGCAGTGCTAGAGGGGGGGACCGTTGGTACAATGAGCAGTTCTTC.

A few counts support this clonotype. The chain has TRBV7-6 and TRBJ2-5, with TRBD1 identical over 9 bases. Losses at the gene ends were 5 bases for V and 5 bases for J; bases not matched to a gene: 12. CDR1 and CDR2 from the germline V gene are SGHVS and FNYEAQ. The CDR3 has 16 residues. The CDR3 protein is CASSHQGQGVRETQYF. The CDR3 bases are TGTGCCAGCAGCCACCAGGGACAGGGAGTTCGGGAGACCCAGTACTTC.

The chain employs TRBV7-2 and TRBJ2-5; D not certain. The V and J ends lost 5 bases and 2 bases respectively, with 12 bases between them. Looked up from germline, CDR1 is SGHTA and CDR2 is FQGNSA. The CDR3 is 14 amino acids. CDR3 sequence reads: CASSQNTIQETQYF. CDR3 nucleotide sequence: TGTGCCAGCAGCCAAAACACCATACAAGAGACCCAGTACTTC.